A single sample is the source of the 2 T cell receptor beta chains below, sequenced in a study of control samples from healthy donors and cancer patients. The data were produced by immunoSEQ multiplex PCR, yet TCRdb's version contains in-frame clones alone and is incomplete. The sample lists about 85,000 clones; 89% were seen once. The sequenced sample was blood. The source of these receptors is a man between 50 and 59 years old in good health.

V and J are TRBV7-9 and TRBJ1-4, with 9 bases fitting TRBD1. The CDR3 loop spans 14 amino acids. Trimming cost V 8 bases and J 8 bases; bases outside gene matches: 9. Per germline, CDR1 SEHNR and CDR2 FQNEAQ (reference sequence). The CDR3 nucleotides read TGTGCCAGCGCTAAAGGGACAGGGTACGAAAAACTGTTTTTT. This codes for CASAKGTGYEKLFF.

The chain links TRBV18 to TRBJ2-7; D is tentatively TRBD1 or TRBD2 (5 bases each). The CDR3 covers 13 residues. Germline CDR1 KGHSH, CDR2 LQKENI. V lost 5 bases and J lost 0, with 8 bases in between. In nucleotides, the CDR3 is TGTGCCAGCTCAGAGGGGAGCTCCTACGAGCAGTACTTC. Encoded protein: CASSEGSSYEQYF.